Listed below are T cell receptor beta chains from one sample, sequenced in a study of identical twins. TCRdb itself ran the 5' RACE reads through MiXCR, one entry per CDR3 protein. The repertoire has about 280,000 distinct CDR3 sequences, about 8.3% of them found once; the top ten carry less than 2.5%. These same records also appear under a second study, on yellow fever vaccine responses in identical twins.

Sequences were obtained from memory (CD45RO+) T cells sorted from blood. The receptors stem from a woman under 30 in good health. Both conserved end residues are part of each CDR3.

v_call cdr3_aa
TRBV6-1 CASSLMGGSSIGELFF
TRBV7-9 CASSLAGYNEKLFF
TRBV28 CASRDRAYEQYF
TRBV28 CASATTGTGNYEQYF
TRBV20-1 CSASPPGRPYEQYF
TRBV7-4 CASSLERAFHNEQFF
TRBV18 CASSPPLSVNTEAFF
TRBV19 CASTAGTGGDTGELFF
TRBV11-2 CASSPISRGRTYSYEQYF
TRBV5-5 CASSLGGATYNEQFF
TRBV5-1 CASSLEGGAGEQYF
TRBV12-3/TRBV12-4 CASSPGLHRNQPQHF
TRBV28 CASSLTGLVNTGELFF
TRBV11-2 CASSLFQGGLFSGNQPQHF
TRBV7-8 CASSARWGPNTGELFF
TRBV25-1 CASSDRRLAGTYNEQFF
TRBV12-3/TRBV12-4 CASSLAGGPWKLFF
TRBV5-1 CASSLREGSYNEQFF
TRBV6-4 CASSDSPSGTNGELFF
TRBV20-1 CSAIGLAGFQETQYF
TRBV6-1 CASRRGGARPGGELFF
TRBV5-1 CASSLGRASGGDEQYF
TRBV5-1 CASSGIANEKLFF
TRBV6-4 CASKTTGRTGELFF
TRBV7-9 CASSFDMNTEAFF
TRBV28 CASSLLSPATDTQYF
TRBV27 CASSNLAGVYNEQFF
TRBV20-1 CSAPVPETQYF
TRBV4-2 CASSQSDRGADNEQFF
TRBV27 CASSSSHISGIDEQFF
TRBV7-9 CASSIGGDLETQYF
TRBV5-1 CASSLMPMTGGELFF
TRBV11-3 CASSFTGATSPLHF
TRBV2 CASRGQQGAADTQYF
TRBV6-1 CASRGPGGPKRTQYF
TRBV18 CASSPDRVGQPQHF
TRBV5-8 CASSLNKNMNTEAFF
TRBV6-5 CASSYSVWGEGELFF